The sequence of this T cell receptor (beta chain) was determined in a study of T cells after yellow fever vaccination. Trimming removed 5 bases from V and 2 bases from J, with 11 bases in between. The CDR3 consists of 14 residues. CDR1 and CDR2 (germline): SGHTA, FQGNSA. This clonotype turned up a few times. Each CDR3 protein is one row after TCRdb ran MiXCR on the 5' RACE reads. The data hold approximately 110,000 distinct CDR3 sequences, with under 8.5% observed a single time. The sample in question was CD4+ T cells sorted from PBMCs, obtained 10 to 11 days after the first yellow fever vaccination. The chain has TRBV7-2 and TRBJ2-3; weak D call: TRBD1 (5 bases). The origin of this receptor is a man aged 18 to 30 who received the YFV17D yellow fever vaccine. The CDR3 sequence is CASSRWGPTDTQYF. CDR3 nucleotide sequence: TGTGCCAGCAGCAGATGGGGCCCCACAGATACGCAGTATTTT.